This is a list of T cell receptor beta chains from one sample in a study of cytomegalovirus exposure and HLA in healthy donors. The table came from immunoSEQ multiplex PCR; TCRdb's copy has only in-frame clones and leaves some out. Its table lists over 80,000 clones. The specimen was PBMCs. The receptor source for this set is a girl aged 10 to 17 in good health and CMV-seropositive. Each CDR3 is given with its conserved first and last residue. D genes are given only for firm matches.

TRBV9	TRBJ1-3	TRBD1	CASSRSGTENTIYF	TGTGCCAGCAGCCGCTCCGGGACAGAAAACACCATATATTTT
TRBV7-9	TRBJ2-7	-	CASSSPIGVEQYF	TGTGCCAGCAGTTCCCCCATAGGAGTCGAGCAGTACTTC
TRBV19	TRBJ2-7	-	CASSILGQGNKEQYF	TGTGCCAGTAGTATCTTGGGGCAGGGGAACAAAGAGCAGTACTTC
TRBV25-1	TRBJ2-1	-	CASSYGTRNEQFF	TGTGCCAGCAGTTACGGGACTCGTAATGAGCAGTTCTTC
TRBV5-6	TRBJ1-1	-	CASRQGPVNTEAFF	TGTGCCAGCAGGCAGGGTCCCGTGAACACTGAAGCTTTCTTT
TRBV19	TRBJ1-2	-	CASSILAGNGYTF	TGTGCCAGTAGTATATTGGCGGGTAACGGCTACACCTTC
TRBV4-1	TRBJ2-5	-	CASSQQGPKQETQYF	TGCGCCAGCAGCCAGCAGGGGCCAAAGCAAGAGACCCAGTACTTC
TRBV4-3	TRBJ2-3	TRBD2	CASSQAGTSGGTDTQYF	TGCGCCAGCAGCCAAGCGGGGACTAGCGGCGGCACAGATACGCAGTATTTT
TRBV7-3	TRBJ1-2	-	CASSLEAGRGYTF	TGTGCCAGCAGCTTAGAGGCAGGGAGGGGCTACACCTTC
TRBV4-3	TRBJ1-1	-	CASSQGAGRGTEAFF	TGCGCCAGCAGCCAAGGGGCGGGTCGGGGCACTGAAGCTTTCTTT
TRBV9	TRBJ2-3	TRBD1	CASSVEGQGTDTQYF	TGTGCCAGCAGCGTAGAAGGACAGGGTACAGATACGCAGTATTTT
TRBV7-2	TRBJ1-6	TRBD1	CASSSRQGSPLHF	TGTGCCAGCAGCTCTCGACAGGGCTCACCCCTCCACTTT
TRBV7-3	TRBJ2-2	TRBD2	CASSRGLAGHTGELFF	TGTGCCAGCAGCAGAGGACTAGCGGGGCACACCGGGGAGCTGTTTTTT
TRBV4-3	TRBJ1-2	-	CASSSTGSKWGYTF	TGCGCCAGCAGCTCCACAGGCTCCAAGTGGGGCTACACCTTC
TRBV18	TRBJ2-1	TRBD1	CASSPATGLYNEQFF	TGTGCCAGCTCACCGGCGACAGGGCTCTACAATGAGCAGTTCTTC
TRBV27	TRBJ1-4	TRBD1	CASSLSGGVEEEKLFF	TGTGCCAGCAGTTTGTCAGGGGGCGTGGAGGAGGAAAAACTGTTTTTT
TRBV2	TRBJ2-7	-	CASTRGEEDEQYF	TGTGCCAGCACTCGAGGGGAGGAGGACGAGCAGTACTTC
TRBV2	TRBJ1-1	-	CASSELRDYTEAFF	TGTGCCAGCAGTGAACTAAGGGACTACACTGAAGCTTTCTTT
TRBV29-1	TRBJ1-2	-	CSVLPWALGGYTF	TGCAGCGTTCTCCCCTGGGCCTTAGGAGGCTACACCTTC
TRBV28	TRBJ2-4	-	CASSPNRESGDIQYF	TGTGCCAGCAGTCCAAACAGGGAGTCAGGGGACATTCAGTACTTC
TRBV2	TRBJ1-5	-	CASGTPTDPSNQPQHF	TGTGCCAGCGGAACACCGACAGACCCTAGCAATCAGCCCCAGCATTTT
TRBV13	TRBJ1-5	-	CASSFGRATHQPQHF	TGTGCCAGCAGCTTCGGCAGGGCAACCCATCAGCCCCAGCATTTT
TRBV6-1	TRBJ2-5	TRBD1	CASSGQGAVVETQYF	TGTGCCAGCAGTGGGCAGGGGGCTGTGGTAGAGACCCAGTACTTC
TRBV5-1	TRBJ1-1	-	CASSLADLETEAFF	TGCGCCAGCAGCTTGGCTGATCTCGAGACTGAAGCTTTCTTT
TRBV6-1	TRBJ1-5	-	CASRGASQPQHF	TGTGCCAGCAGGGGGGCAAGTCAGCCCCAGCATTTT
TRBV5-4	TRBJ1-6	-	CASSFWGAPLHF	TGTGCCAGCAGCTTCTGGGGGGCACCCCTCCACTTT
TRBV13	TRBJ2-5	TRBD2	CASSFGGIWETQYF	TGTGCCAGCAGCTTCGGGGGGATATGGGAGACCCAGTACTTC
TRBV11-3	TRBJ2-5	TRBD1	CASSRDRGETQYF	TGTGCCAGCAGCCGGGACAGGGGCGAGACCCAGTACTTC
TRBV6-5	TRBJ2-3	-	CASSVEDTQYF	TGTGCCAGCAGCGTGGAGGATACGCAGTATTTT
TRBV19	TRBJ2-3	TRBD1	CASSRQGADTQYF	TGTGCCAGTAGTCGACAGGGGGCAGATACGCAGTATTTT
TRBV11-2	TRBJ2-7	TRBD1	CASSFGQAYEQYF	TGTGCCAGCAGCTTCGGACAGGCCTACGAGCAGTACTTC
TRBV7-2	TRBJ2-3	TRBD2	CASSLGSLAGADTQYF	TGTGCCAGCAGCCTGGGGTCCCTAGCGGGGGCAGATACGCAGTATTTT
TRBV5-6	TRBJ1-2	TRBD1	CASASGTGGIYGYTF	TGTGCCAGCGCGAGCGGGACAGGGGGCATCTATGGCTACACCTTC
TRBV4-1	TRBJ1-4	-	CASSRSEATNEKLFF	TGCGCCAGCAGCCGGTCAGAGGCAACTAATGAAAAACTGTTTTTT
TRBV9	TRBJ2-7	TRBD1	CASSEGDSIYEQYF	TGTGCCAGCAGCGAAGGGGACAGCATCTACGAGCAGTACTTC
TRBV4-1	TRBJ1-4	-	CASSQDRGTSNEKLFF	TGCGCCAGCAGCCAAGATAGGGGGACAAGTAATGAAAAACTGTTTTTT
TRBV19	TRBJ1-1	-	CASSINSGRTTEAFF	TGTGCCAGTAGTATAAATTCAGGGAGGACAACTGAAGCTTTCTTT
TRBV7-9	TRBJ2-1	-	CASIRSQGSYNEQFF	TGTGCCAGCATCCGATCGCAGGGCTCCTACAATGAGCAGTTCTTC
TRBV7-2	TRBJ1-1	-	CASSWRVNTEAFF	TGTGCCAGCAGTTGGCGGGTGAACACTGAAGCTTTCTTT
TRBV4-3	TRBJ1-1	TRBD1	CASSQILPQGAGTEAFF	TGCGCCAGCAGCCAAATACTCCCACAGGGGGCGGGTACTGAAGCTTTCTTT
TRBV28	TRBJ2-5	TRBD2	CASSPGGAQETQYF	TGTGCCAGCAGCCCCGGGGGGGCCCAAGAGACCCAGTACTTC